This TCR beta chain was recorded in a study of shared clonotypes between healthy human individuals. Concerning this clone: What it recognizes is unknown.

Nashville, Tennessee was home to all donors, who were Caucasian adults. A deep-level run was used for the assay. Using immunoSEQ multiplex PCR, the repertoire was profiled, and TCRdb retains in-frame clones only, with some absent. The table lists about 1 million clones, under 80% of them singletons. Study-level points and caveats: An anticipated effect of sequencing depth on clonotype sharing among donors was recognized.

CDR1 and CDR2 (germline): SGHNT, YYREEE (reference sequence). V gave up 4 bases and J gave up 4 bases; unmatched junction bases: 7. The CDR3 length is 14 residues. The specimen sequenced was memory CD4+ T cells sorted from blood. Subset given: CD45RA-negative fraction. The V gene is TRBV5-4, the J gene TRBJ1-2, with 7 nucleotides matching TRBD1. The receptor's source is a man in his late teens or twenties in good health. CDR3 DNA sequence: TGTGCCAGCAGCCCGGCGGGACAGCCCTATGGCTACACCTTC. Translated, it gives CASSPAGQPYGYTF.